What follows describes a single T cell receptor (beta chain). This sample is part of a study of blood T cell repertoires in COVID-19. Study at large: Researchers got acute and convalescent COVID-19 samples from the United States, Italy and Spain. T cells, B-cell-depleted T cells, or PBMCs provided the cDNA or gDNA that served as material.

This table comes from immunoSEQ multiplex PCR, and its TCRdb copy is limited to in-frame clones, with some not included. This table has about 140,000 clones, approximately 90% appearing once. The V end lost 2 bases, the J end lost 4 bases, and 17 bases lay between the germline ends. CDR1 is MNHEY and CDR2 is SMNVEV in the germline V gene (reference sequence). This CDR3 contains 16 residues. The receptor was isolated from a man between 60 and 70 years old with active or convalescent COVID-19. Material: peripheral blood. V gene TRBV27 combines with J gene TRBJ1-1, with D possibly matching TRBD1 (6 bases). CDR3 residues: CASSLGYVGGGTEAFF. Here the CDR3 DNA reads TGTGCCAGCAGTTTAGGGTACGTGGGAGGGGGCACTGAAGCTTTCTTT.